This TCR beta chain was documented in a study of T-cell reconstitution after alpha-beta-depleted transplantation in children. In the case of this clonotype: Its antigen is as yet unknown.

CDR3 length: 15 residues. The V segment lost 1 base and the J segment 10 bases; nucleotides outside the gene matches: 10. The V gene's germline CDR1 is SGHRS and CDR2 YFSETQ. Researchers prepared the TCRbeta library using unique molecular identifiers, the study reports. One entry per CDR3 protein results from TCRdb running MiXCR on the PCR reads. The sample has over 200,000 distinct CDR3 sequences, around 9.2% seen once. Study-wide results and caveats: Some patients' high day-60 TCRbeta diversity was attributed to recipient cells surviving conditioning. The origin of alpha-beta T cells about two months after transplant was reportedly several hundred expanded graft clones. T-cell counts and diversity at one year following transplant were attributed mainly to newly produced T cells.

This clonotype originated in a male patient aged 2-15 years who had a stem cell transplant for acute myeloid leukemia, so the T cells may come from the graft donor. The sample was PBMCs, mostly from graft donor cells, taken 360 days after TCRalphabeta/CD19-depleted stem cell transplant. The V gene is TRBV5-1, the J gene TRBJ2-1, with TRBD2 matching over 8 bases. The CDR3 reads CASSLIAGTVEEQFF. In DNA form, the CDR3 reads TGCGCCAGCAGCTTGATAGCGGGAACGGTGGAGGAGCAGTTCTTC.